The rows below give T cell receptor beta chains drawn from one sample of a study of OX40 agonist ivuxolimab in advanced cancers. TCRdb's copy holds only in-frame clones and misses some; the assay was immunoSEQ multiplex PCR. This table holds fewer than 65,000 clones, around 87% found once. Sequences were derived from CD4+ or CD8+ T cells sorted from blood, sampled in a trial of the OX40 agonist ivuxolimab. Receptor source: an adult with an advanced solid tumor such as melanoma, head and neck, liver or kidney cancer. The CDR3 runs from the conserved cysteine through the conserved F or W. A D gene is named only where the DNA matches it firmly. Clone sizes are given selectively: once, few, many, or a class where the clone is expanded.

TRBJ2-3	NA	NA	TRBV10-3	TGTGCCATCAGTGAATACACAGATACGCAGTATTTT	CAISEYTDTQYF
TRBJ2-2	NA	NA	TRBV7-8	TGTGCCAGCAGCTTATACGGTCCGCGGGGAACCTGGAACACCGGGGAGCTGTTTTTT	CASSLYGPRGTWNTGELFF
TRBJ2-5	NA	NA	TRBV18	TGTGCCAGCTCACTCCACAGGGCTGAGACCCAGTACTTC	CASSLHRAETQYF
TRBJ2-4	NA	NA	TRBV5-5	TGTGCCAGCAGCTCCTTACCACAGACCCTAGCCAAAAACATTCAGTACTTC	CASSSLPQTLAKNIQYF
TRBJ1-4	once	NA	TRBV10-3	TGTGCCATCAGTGACAGGGGAGGCGAAAAACTGTTTTTT	CAISDRGGEKLFF
TRBJ1-6	NA	NA	TRBV6-1	TGTGCCAGCGTGGGAAGCTCCTATAATTCACCCCTCCACTTT	CASVGSSYNSPLHF
TRBJ1-1	NA	NA	TRBV7-9	TGTGCCAGCAGCTCCCGCGGGCAGGAAGCTTTCTTT	CASSSRGQEAFF
TRBJ2-3	NA	NA	TRBV14	TGTGCCAGCAGCCAAGTTGGACTATTAGGAGGACTATCAGATACGCAGTATTTT	CASSQVGLLGGLSDTQYF
TRBJ2-3	few	TRBD1	TRBV19	TGTGCCAGTCTCGACAGGGGGCTTGTCTGGTATTTT	CASLDRGLVWYF
TRBJ1-2	once	NA	TRBV5-4	TGTGCCAGCAGCTTGGAAGGGTACGAGGGGAGCTATGGCTACACCTTC	CASSLEGYEGSYGYTF
TRBJ2-5	NA	TRBD2	TRBV29-1	TGCAGCGGGGTAGACGGACTAGCGCGAGAGACCCAGTACTTC	CSGVDGLARETQYF
TRBJ2-3	NA	NA	TRBV6-4	TGTGCCAGCAGTGAAATAGGGAGAACAGATACGCAGTATTTT	CASSEIGRTDTQYF
TRBJ2-3	NA	TRBD2	TRBV7-9	TGTGCCAGCAGCTTTAGCGGGAGTGGAGATACGCAGTATTTT	CASSFSGSGDTQYF
TRBJ2-5	NA	TRBD2	TRBV4-1	TGCGCCAGCAGCCACGCATGGGAGGGGAAAGAGACCCAGTACTTC	CASSHAWEGKETQYF
TRBJ2-3	NA	NA	TRBV6-5	TGTGCCAGCAGTTACTCGCAGGGGAGCACAGATACGCAGTATTTT	CASSYSQGSTDTQYF
TRBJ1-2	NA	NA	TRBV28	TGTGCCAGCAGTTTTCGGGGATATGGCTACACCTTC	CASSFRGYGYTF
TRBJ1-4	few	NA	TRBV30	TGTGCCTGGAGTGGTGAAAAACTGTTTTTT	CAWSGEKLFF
TRBJ2-3	NA	TRBD2	TRBV5-1	TGCGCCAGCAGCAGGGTGCGGGGGTTTAACACAGATACGCAGTATTTT	CASSRVRGFNTDTQYF
TRBJ1-1	NA	NA	TRBV7-2	TGTGCCAGCAGCCTCGGCAATGTGGGGAACACTGAAGCTTTCTTT	CASSLGNVGNTEAFF
TRBJ1-6	few	TRBD1	TRBV6-5	TGTGCCAGCAGTCCCGGGACAGGGTCGCGTTCACCCCTCCACTTT	CASSPGTGSRSPLHF
TRBJ1-5	NA	NA	TRBV11-2	TGTGCCAGCAGCGGCGGCCTCGACAGCCAGGCGACCCAGCCCCAGCATTTT	CASSGGLDSQATQPQHF
TRBJ2-1	NA	NA	TRBV6-5	TGTGCCAGCACGGGGGAAATCAATGAGCAGTTCTTC	CASTGEINEQFF
TRBJ2-1	NA	NA	TRBV20-1	TGCAGTGCTAGGGGGATAAATGAGCAGTTCTTC	CSARGINEQFF
TRBJ2-1	NA	TRBD1	TRBV7-7	TGTGCCAGCAGCCCTGGGACAGGGGGCTGGAATGAGCAGTTCTTC	CASSPGTGGWNEQFF
TRBJ1-5	NA	TRBD1	TRBV19	TGTGCCAGTAGTATGACTCAGGGGGATCAGCCCCAGCATTTT	CASSMTQGDQPQHF
TRBJ1-1	NA	NA	TRBV5-8	TGTGCCAGCAGCTTAGACAGACGGAACACTGAAGCTTTCTTT	CASSLDRRNTEAFF
TRBJ1-3	NA	NA	TRBV5-1	TGCGCCAGCAGCTTGGTTGGTGAGGGCTCTGGAAACACCATATATTTT	CASSLVGEGSGNTIYF
TRBJ2-3	once	NA	TRBV29-1	TGCAGCGTGCCCTCTAGGCTATCTAGCACAGATACGCAGTATTTT	CSVPSRLSSTDTQYF
TRBJ1-6	NA	TRBD1	TRBV6-6	TGTGCCAGCATATCGGGACAGGGGAATTCACCCCTCCACTTT	CASISGQGNSPLHF
TRBJ2-7	medium-sized	TRBD1	TRBV14	TGTGCCAGCAGCCAAGGCCGGGACAGCCTCTCCGTCAGCTACGAGCAGTACTTC	CASSQGRDSLSVSYEQYF